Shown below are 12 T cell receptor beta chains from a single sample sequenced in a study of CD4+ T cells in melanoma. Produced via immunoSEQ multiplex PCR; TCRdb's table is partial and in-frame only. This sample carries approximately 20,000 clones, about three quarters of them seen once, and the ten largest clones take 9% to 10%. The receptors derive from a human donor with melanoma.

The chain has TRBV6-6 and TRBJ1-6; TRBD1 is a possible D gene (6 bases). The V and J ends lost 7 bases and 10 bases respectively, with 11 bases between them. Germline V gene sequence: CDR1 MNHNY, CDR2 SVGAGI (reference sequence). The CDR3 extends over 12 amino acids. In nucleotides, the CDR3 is TGTGCCAGCACGGGGGGCGGCTCACCCCTCCACTTT. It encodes CASTGGGSPLHF.

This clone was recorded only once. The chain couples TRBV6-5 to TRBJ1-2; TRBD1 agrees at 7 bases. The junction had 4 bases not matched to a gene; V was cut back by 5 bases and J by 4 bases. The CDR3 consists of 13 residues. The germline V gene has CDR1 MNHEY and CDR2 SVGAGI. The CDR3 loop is CASSPRQGYGYTF. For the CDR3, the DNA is TGTGCCAGCAGTCCTCGACAGGGCTATGGCTACACCTTC.

The CDR3, as DNA: TGCGCCAGCAGCCCCACCGAGGGGATGAGGAACTATGGCTACACCTTC. Translating gives CASSPTEGMRNYGYTF. The rearrangement uses TRBV4-1 and TRBJ1-2; a possible D gene is TRBD1 (5 bases). The CDR3 runs to 16 residues. Germline CDR1 is MGHRA and CDR2 is YSYEKL. The V and J ends lost 4 bases and 2 bases respectively, with 17 bases between them.

This CDR3 reads CASSAGLGEQYF. The CDR3 DNA is TGTGCCAGCAGCGCCGGACTAGGCGAGCAGTACTTC. This sequence joins TRBV11-3 and TRBJ2-7, with TRBD2 identical over 7 bases. Trimming removed 5 bases from V and 6 bases from J; junction bases left unmatched: 4. CDR1 is SGHNT and CDR2 is YENEEA in the germline V gene. The CDR3 loop spans 12 amino acids.

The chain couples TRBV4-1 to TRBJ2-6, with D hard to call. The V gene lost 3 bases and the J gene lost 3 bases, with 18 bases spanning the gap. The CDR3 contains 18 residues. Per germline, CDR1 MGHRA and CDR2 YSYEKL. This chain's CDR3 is CASSQLYLESDGANVLTF. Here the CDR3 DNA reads TGCGCCAGCAGCCAGCTGTACCTCGAGTCGGATGGGGCCAACGTCCTGACTTTC.

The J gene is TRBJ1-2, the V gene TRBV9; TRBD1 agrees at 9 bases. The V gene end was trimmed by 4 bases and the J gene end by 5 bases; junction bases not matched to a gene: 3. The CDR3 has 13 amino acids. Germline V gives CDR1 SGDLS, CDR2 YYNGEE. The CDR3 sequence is CASSLGQGYGYTF. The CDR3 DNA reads TGTGCCAGCAGCTTAGGACAGGGGTATGGCTACACCTTC.

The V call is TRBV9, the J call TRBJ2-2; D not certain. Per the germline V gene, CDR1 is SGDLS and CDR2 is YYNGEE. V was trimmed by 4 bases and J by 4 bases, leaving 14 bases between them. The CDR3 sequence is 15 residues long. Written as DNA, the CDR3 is TGTGCCAGCAGCTCGTCGCCCTTGGGCACCGGGGAGCTGTTTTTT. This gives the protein CASSSSPLGTGELFF.

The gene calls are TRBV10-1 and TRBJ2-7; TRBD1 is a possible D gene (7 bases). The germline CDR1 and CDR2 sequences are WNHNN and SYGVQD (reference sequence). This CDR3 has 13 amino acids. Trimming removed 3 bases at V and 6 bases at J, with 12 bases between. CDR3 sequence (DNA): TGCGCCAGCAGTGACTTTCAGGGGGGCGAGCAGTACTTC. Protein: CASSDFQGGEQYF.

As DNA, the CDR3 is TGTGCCAGCAGTATACAGGCTACCGGGGAGCTGTTTTTT. Protein: CASSIQATGELFF. The chain uses TRBV28 and TRBJ2-2; a possible D gene is TRBD1 (5 bases). V was cut by 5 bases and J by 5 bases, with 9 bases left in between. The CDR3 covers 13 residues. From germline, CDR1 is MDHEN and CDR2 SYDVKM.

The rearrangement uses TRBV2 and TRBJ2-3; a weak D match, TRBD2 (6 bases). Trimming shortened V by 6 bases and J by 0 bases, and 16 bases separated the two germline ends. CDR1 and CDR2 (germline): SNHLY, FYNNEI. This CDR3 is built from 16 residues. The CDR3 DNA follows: TGTGCCAGCAGCGGCGGGACTGGATTTAGCACAGATACGCAGTATTTT. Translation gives CASSGGTGFSTDTQYF.

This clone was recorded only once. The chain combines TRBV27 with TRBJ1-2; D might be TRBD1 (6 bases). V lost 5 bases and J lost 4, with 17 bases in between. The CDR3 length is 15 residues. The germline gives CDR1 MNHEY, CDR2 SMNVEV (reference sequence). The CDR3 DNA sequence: TGTGCCAGCAGTATCCGGGGGGGCGCGAGCTATGGCTACACCTTC. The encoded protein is CASSIRGGASYGYTF.

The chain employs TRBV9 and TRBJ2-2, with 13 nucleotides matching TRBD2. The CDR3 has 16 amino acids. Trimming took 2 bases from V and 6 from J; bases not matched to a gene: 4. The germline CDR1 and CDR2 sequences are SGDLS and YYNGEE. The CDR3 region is CASSVTSGGASGELFF. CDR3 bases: TGTGCCAGCAGCGTTACTAGCGGGGGGGCATCCGGGGAGCTGTTTTTT. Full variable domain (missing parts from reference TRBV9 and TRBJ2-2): DSGVTQTPKHLITATGQRVTLRCSPRSGDLSVYWYQQSLDQGLQFLIQYYNGEERAKGNILERFSAQQFPDLHSELNLSSLELGDSALYFCASSVTSGGASGELFFGEGSRLTVL.